These 25 T cell receptor beta chains originate from one sample sequenced in a study of blood T cell repertoires in COVID-19. Measured with immunoSEQ multiplex PCR; TCRdb has only the in-frame clones, and not every one. The repertoire consists of roughly 280,000 clones, with 85% to 90% occurring once and the leading ten covering approximately 4%. The material sequenced was peripheral blood. The receptors stem from a young man with active or convalescent COVID-19.

The V call is TRBV6-5, the J call TRBJ2-1; 11 nucleotides line up with TRBD2. The CDR3 contains 13 residues. The trim removed 7 bases at V and 8 bases at J, leaving 4 bases unmatched. CDR1 is MNHEY, CDR2 SVGAGI, per germline. The CDR3 DNA reads TGTGCCAGCACTAGCGGGGGGTTCCATGAGCAGTTCTTC. This codes for CASTSGGFHEQFF.

Comments on this clone: The same CDR3 can be traced to other DNA sequences in this sample. V and J are TRBV29-1 and TRBJ1-3, with D perhaps matching TRBD1 (5 bases). Germline V gives CDR1 SQVTM, CDR2 ANQGSEA. There are 13 residues in the CDR3. Between the trimmed V and J ends, which lost 4 bases and 0 bases, there was a span of 7 bases. The CDR3 region is CSVGQSSGNTIYF. CDR3 DNA sequence: TGCAGCGTTGGACAGAGCTCTGGAAACACCATATATTTT.

The chain has TRBV4-1 and TRBJ2-2, with D unclear. This CDR3 contains 16 residues. Germline CDR1 and CDR2: MGHRA and YSYEKL. With 0 bases removed from V and 3 bases from J, the gap between germline ends came to 11 bases. CDR3 amino acids: CASSQDQYSYTGELFF. DNA for the CDR3: TGCGCCAGCAGCCAAGATCAGTACAGTTACACCGGGGAGCTGTTTTTT.

V is TRBV3-1 (or the pseudogene TRBV3-2) and J is TRBJ2-1, with 10 bases fitting TRBD2. Per the germline V gene, CDR1 is LGHDT and CDR2 is YNNKEL (reference sequence). The CDR3 consists of 16 residues. The trim removed 2 bases at V and 6 bases at J, leaving 7 bases unmatched. The CDR3 loop reads CASSQKAGGSRNEQFF. The CDR3 nucleotides are TGTGCCAGCAGCCAAAAAGCGGGAGGGAGCCGCAATGAGCAGTTCTTC.

The chain links TRBV15 to TRBJ2-5; 9 bases map to TRBD2. V trimming: 1 base; J trimming: 4 bases; junction bases outside the gene matches: 4. The CDR3 covers 15 residues. Germline CDR1 and CDR2: LNHNV and YYDKDF (reference sequence). The CDR3 reads CATSRAREGSETQYF. The CDR3 region has the DNA TGTGCCACCAGCAGAGCGCGGGAGGGCTCAGAGACCCAGTACTTC.

This clone appeared once. V is TRBV7-9 and J is TRBJ2-5; 11 bases are shared with TRBD2. V shed 6 bases and J 5 bases; nucleotides not matched to a gene: 11. The germline CDR1 and CDR2 sequences are SEHNR and FQNEAQ (reference sequence). The CDR3 is made up of 16 amino acids. The CDR3: CASSSTSGRVWETQYF. DNA for the CDR3: TGTGCCAGCAGTTCCACTAGCGGGAGAGTCTGGGAGACCCAGTACTTC.

The chain is built from TRBV7-9 and TRBJ1-1; no clear D gene. Germline lookup yields CDR1 SEHNR and CDR2 FQNEAQ (reference sequence). This CDR3 has 17 residues. With 4 bases removed from V and 0 bases from J, the gap between germline ends came to 18 bases. CDR3 amino acids: CASSSTGWQSVNTEAFF. The DNA for the CDR3 is TGTGCCAGCAGCTCAACGGGTTGGCAGAGCGTGAACACTGAAGCTTTCTTT.

This clone showed up just once. The chain uses TRBV14 and TRBJ1-1; maybe TRBD1 (6 bases). The V end was cut by 2 bases, the J end by 4 bases, with 14 bases between. The CDR3 contains 15 residues. Germline V lookup: CDR1 SGHDN, CDR2 FVKESK. The CDR3 loop is CASSQTRGAVTEAFF. For the CDR3, the DNA is TGTGCCAGCAGCCAAACACGGGGGGCGGTCACTGAAGCTTTCTTT.

This clone was counted between two and nine times. The rearrangement joins TRBV5-1 to TRBJ2-7; TRBD2 matches 9 bases. The CDR3 spans 14 residues. V shed 2 bases and J 2 bases; nucleotides not matched to a gene: 2. CDR1 SGHRS and CDR2 YFSETQ come from the germline V gene. The CDR3 region is CASSFLAGTYEQYF. The CDR3 DNA reads as TGCGCCAGCAGCTTCCTAGCGGGAACCTACGAGCAGTACTTC.

This clone showed up just a few times. The chain is built from TRBV7-3 and TRBJ2-3, with 14 bases aligning to TRBD2. Germline values: CDR1 SGHTA, CDR2 FQGTGA. The CDR3 covers 17 residues. V lost 4 bases, J lost 4 bases, and 7 bases stayed unmatched. The CDR3 protein is CASSSRLAGGRADTQYF. The CDR3 bases are TGTGCCAGCAGCTCCAGACTAGCGGGAGGGAGGGCAGATACGCAGTATTTT.

The chain recombines TRBV7-2 with TRBJ2-5, with a tentative D call TRBD1 (5 bases). The V end lost 3 bases, the J end lost 4 bases, and 9 bases lay between the germline ends. The CDR3 is made up of 13 amino acids. Germline V gene lookup returns CDR1 SGHTA and CDR2 FQGNSA. CDR3 sequence: CASSFRRVETQYF. In DNA form, the CDR3 reads TGTGCCAGCAGCTTTCGCAGGGTAGAGACCCAGTACTTC.

This clone was seen at least ten times. The V call is TRBV29-1, the J call TRBJ1-2, with D maybe TRBD1 (6 bases). V shed 7 bases and J shed 6 bases, with 18 bases lying between them. The CDR3 contains 13 residues. Per the germline V gene, CDR1 is SQVTM and CDR2 is ANQGSEA. The CDR3 spells CSAANRDWDGYTF. The DNA for the CDR3 is TGCAGCGCCGCGAACAGGGATTGGGATGGCTACACCTTC.

The V gene is TRBV5-5, the J gene TRBJ2-4; TRBD2 matches 9 bases. V shed 4 bases, J shed 1 base, and the junction held 9 bases outside the gene matches. Germline-derived CDR1 and CDR2 are SGHKS and YYEKEE (reference sequence). This CDR3 has 17 amino acids. The CDR3 sequence: CASSPRAGGGAKNIQYF. In nucleotides, the CDR3 is TGTGCCAGCAGCCCGAGAGCGGGAGGAGGGGCCAAAAACATTCAGTACTTC.

This rearrangement joins TRBV15 to TRBJ2-1; 10 positions agree with TRBD1. The germline V gene encodes CDR1 LNHNV and CDR2 YYDKDF (reference sequence). The CDR3 covers 15 residues. The V segment lost 1 base and the J segment 9 bases; nucleotides outside the gene matches: 6. The CDR3 region is CATSRVGTGAGEQFF. The DNA of the CDR3 is TGTGCCACCAGCAGAGTAGGGACAGGGGCGGGTGAGCAGTTCTTC.

Only one count was recorded for this clone. This chain joins TRBV5-6 and TRBJ2-2; D gene ambiguous. The CDR3 is 12 residues long. CDR1 and CDR2 from the germline V gene are SGHDT and YYEEEE. V was cut by 0 bases and J by 7 bases, with 4 bases left in between. The CDR3, as DNA: TGTGCCAGCAGCTTGGTTATCGGGGAGCTGTTTTTT. Encoded protein: CASSLVIGELFF. The whole variable domain, remainder taken from reference TRBV5-6 and TRBJ2-2, is DAGVTQSPTHLIKTRGQQVTLRCSPKSGHDTVSWYQQALGQGPQFIFQYYEEEERQRGNFPDRFSGHQFPNYSSELNVNALLLGDSALYLCASSLVIGELFFGEGSRLTVL.

The V gene is TRBV5-5, the J gene TRBJ2-5; no clear D gene. V shed 0 bases and J shed 7 bases, with 10 bases lying between them. CDR3 length: 13 amino acids. Germline lookup yields CDR1 SGHKS and CDR2 YYEKEE (reference sequence). The CDR3 region is CASSLEGTGTQYF. The CDR3 DNA sequence: TGTGCCAGCAGCTTGGAAGGAACGGGGACCCAGTACTTC.

This CDR3 reads CASSVARGQSLTDTQYF. CDR3 DNA: TGTGCCAGCAGCGTAGCGCGGGGCCAATCCCTAACAGATACGCAGTATTTT. The chain has TRBV9 and TRBJ2-3; a weak D match, TRBD2 (6 bases). Germline CDR1 reads SGDLS; CDR2 reads YYNGEE. The CDR3 covers 17 residues. Between the trimmed V and J ends, which lost 0 bases and 3 bases, there was a span of 17 bases.

V gene TRBV7-2 combines with J gene TRBJ2-3, with 14 nucleotides matching TRBD2. With V trimmed by 5 bases and J by 2 bases, 9 bases remained unmatched. Germline assignment: CDR1 SGHTA and CDR2 FQGNSA. The CDR3 runs to 18 residues. CDR3 bases: TGTGCCAGCAGCCCCCGGGGGACTAGCGGGAGATCCACAGATACGCAGTATTTT. Protein sequence: CASSPRGTSGRSTDTQYF.

The V call is TRBV5-1, the J call TRBJ1-2; 7 nucleotides agree with TRBD1. This CDR3 region has 12 residues. In germline, CDR1 is SGHRS, CDR2 YFSETQ. V shed 4 bases, J shed 6 bases, and the junction held 3 bases outside the gene matches. The CDR3 nucleotides are TGCGCCAGCAGCGTCGACAGGGATGGCTACACCTTC. Protein sequence: CASSVDRDGYTF.

The chain uses TRBV24-1 and TRBJ2-3, with 8 bases that match TRBD2. The CDR3 runs 14 residues. Trimming took 9 bases from V and 6 from J; bases not matched to a gene: 10. Germline V gene sequence: CDR1 KGHDR, CDR2 SFDVKD. The CDR3, as DNA: TGTGCCACCCAACCCGGGGGGGCAATGGATACGCAGTATTTT. Translated, it gives CATQPGGAMDTQYF.

The chain couples TRBV5-4 to TRBJ2-3; TRBD2 matches at 13 bases. The CDR3 covers 18 residues. V lost 3 bases to trimming and J lost 3 bases; unmatched junction nucleotides: 10. CDR1 and CDR2 (germline): SGHNT, YYREEE (reference sequence). CDR3: CASSSGLAGVLVTDTQYF. CDR3 in DNA: TGTGCCAGCAGCTCAGGACTAGCGGGAGTGCTAGTGACAGATACGCAGTATTTT. The complete variable domain, with remaining parts taken from reference TRBV5-4 and TRBJ2-3, reads ETGVTQSPTHLIKTRGQQVTLRCSSQSGHNTVSWYQQALGQGPQFIFQYYREEENGRGNFPPRFSGLQFPNYSSELNVNALELDDSALYLCASSSGLAGVLVTDTQYFGPGTRLTVL.

V usage is TRBV28 and J usage is TRBJ2-5; 7 bases line up with TRBD1. V shed 7 bases and J 1 base; nucleotides not matched to a gene: 9. The CDR3 covers 15 residues. Germline V gene data show CDR1 as MDHEN and CDR2 as SYDVKM. The CDR3 is CASTPRGQPQETQYF. The DNA of the CDR3 is TGTGCCAGCACCCCAAGGGGGCAGCCCCAAGAGACCCAGTACTTC. The full variable domain, with the rest looked up from reference TRBV28 and TRBJ2-5, is DVKVTQSSRYLVKRTGEKVFLECVQDMDHENMFWYRQDPGLGLRLIYFSYDVKMKEKGDIPEGYSVSREKKERFSLILESASTNQTSMYLCASTPRGQPQETQYFGPGTRLLVL.

V gene TRBV5-6 combines with J gene TRBJ2-7, with 10 bases aligning to TRBD2. The CDR3 runs 16 residues. Germline CDR1 and CDR2: SGHDT and YYEEEE. After removal of 1 base from V and 6 bases from J, the junction contained 10 bases not matched to a gene. CDR3 sequence reads: CASSLWNSGRSGEQYF. The CDR3 DNA reads TGTGCCAGCAGCTTGTGGAATAGCGGGAGGTCGGGCGAGCAGTACTTC.

The chain uses TRBV6-6 and TRBJ1-2, with D perhaps TRBD1 (5 bases). This CDR3 region has 13 residues. Germline assignment: CDR1 MNHNY and CDR2 SVGAGI (reference sequence). V lost 5 bases, J lost 6 bases, and 13 bases lay in between. CDR3 sequence: CASSGRVVDGYTF. Here the CDR3 DNA reads TGTGCCAGCAGTGGCAGGGTGGTCGATGGCTACACCTTC.

In its sample, this clone was seen a few times. The J gene is TRBJ2-3, the V gene TRBV6-2 or TRBV6-3, with D perhaps TRBD2 (6 bases). CDR1 MNHEY and CDR2 SVGEGT come from the germline V gene. The CDR3 spans 14 residues. V lost 6 bases to trimming and J lost 5 bases, with 15 bases between them. The CDR3 loop is CASSPPGERDTQYF. CDR3 coding DNA: TGTGCCAGCAGCCCCCCGGGGGAGAGAGATACGCAGTATTTT.